This T cell receptor (beta chain) stems from a study of blood T cell repertoires in COVID-19 (dated by TCRdb to between 2020 and 2021). With regard to the full study: The collaborator samples originated in the United States, Italy and Spain and spanned the acute and convalescent phases of COVID-19. The prospective study material was composed of cDNA or gDNA derived from T cells, B-cell-depleted T cells, or PBMCs. The dataset comprised deeply sampled blood TCRbeta repertoires from subjects exposed to, actively infected with, or recovered from COVID-19. The repertoires were released in a freely available public database meant as a resource for research on the immune response to SARS-CoV-2. Samples were obtained from the ongoing ImmuneRACE study (first 160 participants) and from about 1,300 subjects provided by 6 global collaborators. The sample metadata nearly always contained a de-identified subject ID, COVID-19 status, age in years and sex. Where available, HLA class I and class II types were obtained from metadata supplied by the sample provider rather than from assay-based typing. What the work shows at the level of the full study, not this receptor alone: The amount of clinical and demographic metadata varied by source and participant and was provided uncurated.

At the junction V is shortened by 4 bases and J by 3 bases, with 18 bases in between. Taken from cysteine to phenylalanine, the CDR3 has 16 residues. The kept DNA is CDR3 alone, 48 bases in frame from the first base. Taken from the germline V gene, the CDR1 and CDR2 loops are ENHRY and SYGVKD. TCRbeta CDR3 regions were amplified from genomic DNA by means of the immunoSEQ Assay, a bias-controlled multiplex PCR. The published analysis was carried out like this. Nucleated cell counts per sample were estimated from amplification of reference gene primers within the assay. Sequence reads were collapsed and filtered to measure the absolute abundance of every unique TCRbeta CDR3 rearrangement. For each sample, productive Simpson clonality was calculated as the square root of Simpson's diversity index across productive rearrangements. TCRdb took this table from immuneACCESS and kept in-frame rearrangements with V and J called. Such tables lack part of the clones; where checked against another copy, unresolved V genes explain under half of the gap, and the rest is unexplained. The D gene and trimming were derived from the DNA, and the V and J assignments and clone size from that table. This sample lists some 150,000 clones; around four fifths were detected once. Roughly 2.9% of the sample is held by the ten biggest clonotypes.

A remark on this clone: Its specific antigen is unknown. Per-nucleotide qualities are absent, and no much larger clonotype sits a single base away.

Collaborating institutions collected whole blood in K2EDTA tubes following their own protocols. For TCRbeta analysis, collaborators shipped samples as frozen whole blood, isolated PBMCs, or DNA extracted from either of those sample types. Material for sequencing was peripheral blood. The sequence is built from TRBV10-3 and TRBJ1-1; TRBD1 is a weak D gene call, 5 bases matching. The origin of this receptor is a middle-aged woman with active or convalescent COVID-19. The sequenced DNA: TGTGCCATCAGTGTGGGGGGGGAGGGCTTGTACACTGAAGCTTTCTTT. It specifies CAISVGGEGLYTEAFF.